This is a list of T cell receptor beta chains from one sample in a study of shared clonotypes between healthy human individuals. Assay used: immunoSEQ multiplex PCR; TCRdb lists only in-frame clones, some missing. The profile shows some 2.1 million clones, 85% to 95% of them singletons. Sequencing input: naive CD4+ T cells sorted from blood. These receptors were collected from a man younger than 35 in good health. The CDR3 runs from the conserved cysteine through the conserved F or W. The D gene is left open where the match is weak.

CDR3nt: TGTGCCAGCAGTTACTCCAGCGGGGGCTACGAGCAGTACTTC; CDR3aa: CASSYSSGGYEQYF; j_gene: TRBJ2-7; v_gene: TRBV6-5; d_gene: TRBD2; len: 14
CDR3nt: TGTGCCAGCAACAAGGTGGGAAGGGCCGAGACCCAGTACTTC; CDR3aa: CASNKVGRAETQYF; j_gene: TRBJ2-5; v_gene: TRBV5-4; d_gene: .; len: 14
CDR3nt: TGTGCCAGCAGCGTGGACAGGAACACTGAAGCTTTCTTT; CDR3aa: CASSVDRNTEAFF; j_gene: TRBJ1-1; v_gene: TRBV5-4; d_gene: .; len: 13
CDR3nt: TGTGCCAGCTCACTGACCGGGACAGGGGGAGTTAACACTGAAGCTTTCTTT; CDR3aa: CASSLTGTGGVNTEAFF; j_gene: TRBJ1-1; v_gene: TRBV18; d_gene: TRBD1; len: 17
CDR3nt: TGTGCCAGCAGCCGGGACGGTAACTCTGGAAACACCATATATTTT; CDR3aa: CASSRDGNSGNTIYF; j_gene: TRBJ1-3; v_gene: TRBV2; d_gene: .; len: 15
CDR3nt: TGTGCCAGCAGTGGTTGGACAGGGATGACCGGGGAGCTGTTTTTT; CDR3aa: CASSGWTGMTGELFF; j_gene: TRBJ2-2; v_gene: TRBV25-1; d_gene: TRBD1; len: 15
CDR3nt: TGCGCCAGCAGCGAACGGACAGTTGGGACACGGGCTGAAGCTTTCTTT; CDR3aa: CASSERTVGTRAEAFF; j_gene: TRBJ1-1; v_gene: TRBV10-2; d_gene: .; len: 16
CDR3nt: TGTGCCAGCCCACCCCCGGTTAGGACAGGGCTGGCGGGCACTGAAGCTTTCTTT; CDR3aa: CASPPPVRTGLAGTEAFF; j_gene: TRBJ1-1; v_gene: TRBV28; d_gene: TRBD1; len: 18
CDR3nt: TGTGCCAGCTCACCACCCCTACAGGGGACCTACGAGCAGTACTTC; CDR3aa: CASSPPLQGTYEQYF; j_gene: TRBJ2-7; v_gene: TRBV18; d_gene: TRBD1; len: 15
CDR3nt: TGTGCCAGCAGCGTAGCGGGTGAGGAGACCCAGTACTTC; CDR3aa: CASSVAGEETQYF; j_gene: TRBJ2-5; v_gene: TRBV9; d_gene: .; len: 13